The 30 T cell receptor beta chains given below trace back to one sample, sequenced in a study of CD8 T cells in ankylosing spondylitis. These TCRs are of unknown antigen specificity. Findings and caveats of the study: About 8 highly homologous variants formed a TCR beta motif that appeared characteristic of ankylosing spondylitis blood.

MiXCR, applied by TCRdb to the 5' RACE reads, yields one record per CDR3 protein. The repertoire includes around 480,000 distinct CDR3 sequences, over 15% of them detected once, and 1% sits in the top ten. Sequencing was performed on blood, either unsorted or a sorted T cell fraction (not recorded which). Receptors were obtained from a male donor with ankylosing spondylitis.

This clonotype was found a few times. The rearrangement joins TRBV2 to TRBJ1-2; D uncertain. Germline CDR1 SNHLY, CDR2 FYNNEI. The V and J ends lost 2 bases and 1 base respectively, with 11 bases between them. The CDR3 runs to 15 residues. The CDR3 nucleotides are TGTGCCAGCAGTGAATATTGGGGTTATAACTATGGCTACACCTTC. Residues: CASSEYWGYNYGYTF. Looking up the rest from reference TRBV2 and TRBJ1-2 gives the full variable domain: EPEVTQTPSHQVTQMGQEVILRCVPISNHLYFYWYRQILGQKVEFLVSFYNNEISEKSEIFDDQFSVERPDGSNFTLKIRSTKLEDSAMYFCASSEYWGYNYGYTFGSGTRLTVV.

The chain recombines TRBV4-2 with TRBJ1-1; D is uncertain. Deletions cut 0 bases from V and 0 bases from J, with 20 bases between. Germline CDR1 is LGHNA and CDR2 is YNFKEQ. CDR3 length: 19 amino acids. The chain's CDR3 is CASSQDRRSAPQMNTEAFF. CDR3 sequence (DNA): TGTGCCAGCAGCCAAGATCGGAGATCGGCCCCTCAAATGAACACTGAAGCTTTCTTT.

The chain carries TRBV2 and TRBJ2-2; D is unresolved. There are 13 residues in the CDR3. V shed 3 bases and J shed 7 bases, with 9 bases lying between them. Germline V gene lookup returns CDR1 SNHLY and CDR2 FYNNEI. CDR3 DNA: TGTGCCAGCAGTGAGGTGGGCCTCGGGGAGCTGTTTTTT. Protein: CASSEVGLGELFF.

The rearrangement uses TRBV20-1 and TRBJ2-7, with D possibly matching TRBD2 (6 bases). This CDR3 has 12 amino acids. From germline, CDR1 is DFQATT and CDR2 SNEGSKA (reference sequence). Trimming cost V 8 bases and J 2 bases, with 13 bases left between them. The CDR3: CSSLADTYEQYF. CDR3 DNA: TGCAGTTCCTTAGCGGATACCTACGAGCAGTACTTC.

The chain recombines TRBV5-1 with TRBJ2-1, with TRBD1 matching 8 bases. Losses at the gene ends were 3 bases for V and 0 bases for J; bases not matched to a gene: 5. From germline, CDR1 is SGHRS and CDR2 YFSETQ. The CDR3 extends over 16 amino acids. The CDR3 loop is CASSSLQGDSYNEQFF. The DNA of the CDR3 is TGCGCCAGCAGCTCCTTACAGGGGGACTCCTACAATGAGCAGTTCTTC.

This clonotype was observed a few times. The J gene is TRBJ2-3, the V gene TRBV7-9; possible D gene TRBD2, 6 bases. Trimming removed 2 bases at V and 0 bases at J, with 9 bases between. This CDR3 has 15 amino acids. Germline CDR1 SEHNR, CDR2 FQNEAQ (reference sequence). The CDR3 region has the DNA TGTGCCAGCAGCTTACTCCGGGGGAGCACAGATACGCAGTATTTT. It yields the protein CASSLLRGSTDTQYF.

The V call is TRBV7-8, the J call TRBJ2-7; 8 bases fit TRBD2. Germline V lookup: CDR1 SGHVS, CDR2 FQNEAQ. The CDR3 consists of 17 residues. V lost 10 bases, J lost 1 base, and 18 bases stayed unmatched. The CDR3 DNA reads TGTGCCACCCGGCGGGGTAGCGGGACGGGAGGTTCCTACGAGCAGTACTTC. It translates to CATRRGSGTGGSYEQYF. The full variable domain, rest sourced from reference TRBV7-8 and TRBJ2-7, is GAGVSQSPRYKVAKRGQDVALRCDPISGHVSLFWYQQALGQGPEFLTYFQNEAQLDKSGLPSDRFFAERPEGSVSTLKIQRTQQEDSAVYLCATRRGSGTGGSYEQYFGPGTRLTVT.

This clonotype was detected a few times. This rearrangement joins TRBV18 to TRBJ2-7; no reliable D call. This CDR3 region has 14 residues. Trimming shortened V by 2 bases and J by 0 bases, and 8 bases separated the two germline ends. CDR1 is KGHSH, CDR2 LQKENI, per germline. CDR3 residues: CASSPEAGSYEQYF. CDR3 bases: TGTGCCAGCTCACCAGAAGCCGGCTCCTACGAGCAGTACTTC.

V is TRBV5-1 and J is TRBJ1-1; D perhaps matches TRBD1 (6 bases). Germline assignment: CDR1 SGHRS and CDR2 YFSETQ. V was pared by 3 bases and J by 6 bases, with 27 bases between. CDR3 length: 18 amino acids. The CDR3, as DNA: TGCGCCAGCAGCTCGGGGAGCGGGGGGCGTTATGAGTTGCCTGAAGCTTTCTTT. Encoded protein: CASSSGSGGRYELPEAFF.

A few counts support this clonotype. The chain carries TRBV20-1 and TRBJ2-1, with D perhaps being TRBD1 or TRBD2 (5 bases each). Trimming removed 6 bases at V and 3 bases at J, with 18 bases between. The CDR3 is 15 residues long. The germline CDR1 and CDR2 sequences are DFQATT and SNEGSKA (reference sequence). The CDR3 DNA follows: TGCAGTGCCCCCCCCGGGGCAGGCGACTACAATGAGCAGTTCTTC. This sequence encodes CSAPPGAGDYNEQFF.

This clonotype was seen a few times. V and J are TRBV4-1 and TRBJ2-5, with a tentative D call TRBD1 (6 bases). Trimming shortened V by 1 base and J by 5 bases, and 14 bases separated the two germline ends. Per germline, CDR1 MGHRA and CDR2 YSYEKL. The CDR3 totals 15 residues. The CDR3 DNA reads TGCGCCAGCAGCCAAGGTCAGGGGCGCGGGGAGACCCAGTACTTC. Its translation is CASSQGQGRGETQYF.

The CDR3 bases are TGTGCCAGCACCCCACGAGGGTCACTCAGGGATACGCAGTATTTT. Translation: CASTPRGSLRDTQYF. The rearrangement joins TRBV11-2 to TRBJ2-3; D possibly corresponds to TRBD2 (5 bases). Germline V CDR1 and CDR2: SGHAT, FQNNGV. This CDR3 comprises 15 residues. Trimming took 7 bases from V and 6 from J, leaving 20 bases between them.

This clonotype has just a few counts. The rearrangement links TRBV25-1 to TRBJ1-5; TRBD1 agrees at 7 bases. CDR1 and CDR2 (germline): MGHDK, SYGVNS. This CDR3 region has 14 residues. V was pared by 3 bases and J by 4 bases, with 3 bases of the junction left unmatched. Here the CDR3 DNA reads TGTGCCAGCAGTGAGACAGGGCCGAATCAGCCCCAGCATTTT. Translation: CASSETGPNQPQHF.

This clonotype was detected only a few times. The chain couples TRBV5-1 to TRBJ1-1; tentatively, D is TRBD1 (5 bases). This CDR3 comprises 15 residues. V shed 0 bases and J shed 5 bases, with 14 bases lying between them. Germline V gene lookup returns CDR1 SGHRS and CDR2 YFSETQ. The CDR3 nucleotides are TGCGCCAGCAGCTTGGTAGCAGGGAGTTTTACTGAAGCTTTCTTT. This gives the protein CASSLVAGSFTEAFF.

This clonotype has only a few counts. The J gene is TRBJ2-5, the V gene TRBV18, with D possibly matching TRBD2 (6 bases). There are 13 residues in the CDR3. The germline gives CDR1 KGHSH, CDR2 LQKENI. V lost 3 bases to trimming and J lost 4 bases, with 9 bases between them. The CDR3 loop reads CASSPPGAETQYF. Here the CDR3 DNA reads TGTGCCAGCTCACCCCCGGGAGCAGAGACCCAGTACTTC.

A few counts support this clonotype. This chain connects TRBV20-1 to TRBJ2-7; possible D gene TRBD2, 6 bases. From germline, CDR1 is DFQATT and CDR2 SNEGSKA (reference sequence). Trimming removed 1 base from V and 6 bases from J, with 16 bases in between. The CDR3 runs to 14 residues. The CDR3 DNA is TGCAGTGCTAGAGTTAGTGGGAGGAGGGCCGAGCAGTACTTC. Translating it yields CSARVSGRRAEQYF.

This clonotype was seen a few times. V usage is TRBV20-1 and J usage is TRBJ2-3; tentatively, D is TRBD2 (6 bases). From germline, CDR1 is DFQATT and CDR2 SNEGSKA (reference sequence). The CDR3 loop spans 16 amino acids. V was cut by 0 bases and J by 1 base, with 14 bases left in between. CDR3 loop: CSARDRWRRGTDTQYF. As DNA, the CDR3 is TGCAGTGCTAGAGATAGGTGGCGGAGGGGCACAGATACGCAGTATTTT.

This clonotype was counted only a few times. The V and J genes are TRBV3-1 and TRBJ1-6; TRBD1 matches 7 bases. The CDR3 extends over 15 amino acids. Trimming removed 4 bases from V and 6 bases from J; junction bases left unmatched: 6. Germline assignment: CDR1 LGHDT and CDR2 YNNKEL (reference sequence). CDR3 in amino acids: CASSLSTGSNSPLHF. CDR3 nucleotide sequence: TGTGCCAGCAGCCTTTCGACAGGGTCTAATTCACCCCTCCACTTT.

This chain links TRBV20-1 with TRBJ2-1, with TRBD2 matching 14 bases. V shed 2 bases, J shed 9 bases, and the junction held 9 bases outside the gene matches. CDR3 length: 16 amino acids. CDR1 is DFQATT, CDR2 SNEGSKA, per germline (reference sequence). This CDR3 reads CSARQSGLAGEREQFF. The CDR3 DNA sequence: TGCAGTGCTAGACAGTCGGGACTAGCGGGAGAACGTGAGCAGTTCTTC.

This chain joins TRBV25-1 and TRBJ2-2, with unresolved D. Germline V gene lookup returns CDR1 MGHDK and CDR2 SYGVNS. The V and J ends lost 4 bases and 7 bases respectively, with 10 bases between them. The CDR3 has 13 residues. CDR3: CASSVMVFGELFF. The CDR3 coding sequence is TGTGCCAGCAGTGTGATGGTGTTCGGGGAGCTGTTTTTT.

This clonotype was detected a few times. The V and J genes are TRBV6-1 and TRBJ2-5, with D unclear. Germline V gene sequence: CDR1 MNHNS, CDR2 SASEGT. Deletions cut 0 bases from V and 5 bases from J, with 7 bases between. The CDR3 is made up of 13 amino acids. DNA of the CDR3: TGTGCCAGCAGTGAAGCCGGGCGGGAGACCCAGTACTTC. Amino acids: CASSEAGRETQYF.

This clonotype was detected once. J is TRBJ2-4 and V is TRBV5-6, with D perhaps being TRBD1 or TRBD2 (5 bases each). Per germline, CDR1 SGHDT and CDR2 YYEEEE. This CDR3 has 17 amino acids. Trimming left V 4 bases short and J 0 bases short, with 17 bases between. This chain's CDR3 is CASSQGGIQVAKNIQYF. The CDR3 nucleotides read TGTGCCAGCAGCCAAGGAGGTATACAGGTAGCCAAAAACATTCAGTACTTC.

This clonotype was seen ten or more times. The rearrangement links TRBV12-3 or TRBV12-4 to TRBJ2-2; a weak D match, TRBD2 (6 bases). The length of the CDR3 is 13 residues. V lost 8 bases, J lost 3 bases, and 10 bases lay in between. In nucleotides, the CDR3 is TGTGCCAGCGAGACGGGGGACACCGGGGAGCTGTTTTTT. It yields the protein CASETGDTGELFF.

This clonotype was counted a few times. V and J are TRBV28 and TRBJ2-1; 7 positions match TRBD1. The CDR3 sequence is 16 residues long. Per germline, CDR1 MDHEN and CDR2 SYDVKM. The J segment lost 7 bases and the V segment lost 1 base, leaving 10 bases of the junction unmatched. In nucleotides, the CDR3 is TGTGCCAGCAGTTTATTCTTCGGACAGGAAGATAATGAGCAGTTCTTC. Translating gives CASSLFFGQEDNEQFF.

This clonotype was picked up many times. The V gene is TRBV5-1, the J gene TRBJ1-4; D might be TRBD1 (6 bases). The germline gives CDR1 SGHRS, CDR2 YFSETQ. Between the trimmed V and J ends, which lost 4 bases and 0 bases, there was a span of 10 bases. This CDR3 is 15 amino acids long. The CDR3 DNA reads TGCGCCAGCAGCCCGGGGACACCAACTAATGAAAAACTGTTTTTT. This encodes CASSPGTPTNEKLFF.

This sequence joins TRBV15 and TRBJ1-4, with TRBD1 identical over 7 bases. Germline V gene sequence: CDR1 LNHNV, CDR2 YYDKDF (reference sequence). The ends lost 11 bases at V and 5 bases at J; junction bases unmatched: 23. The CDR3 sequence is 18 residues long. The CDR3 loop is CAVSKAPATGRGNEKLFF. In nucleotides, the CDR3 is TGTGCCGTCTCAAAGGCCCCCGCGACAGGGCGCGGCAATGAAAAACTGTTTTTT.

This clonotype was seen only a few times. The chain recombines TRBV20-1 with TRBJ2-1; D possibly corresponds to TRBD1 (5 bases). Trimming removed 6 bases at V and 8 bases at J, with 20 bases between. The CDR3 totals 14 residues. The germline gives CDR1 DFQATT, CDR2 SNEGSKA (reference sequence). The CDR3 DNA is TGCAGTGCGCTAGGGGCGCTGGCTCGAGATGAGCAGTTCTTC. Its protein product is CSALGALARDEQFF.

The chain links TRBV7-2 to TRBJ2-3; 13 bases map to TRBD2. With 8 bases clipped from V and 1 base from J, the junction kept 6 bases outside the gene matches. CDR1 is SGHTA and CDR2 is FQGNSA in the germline V gene. This CDR3 has 16 amino acids. The CDR3 here is CASGGLAGRRTDTQYF. The CDR3 DNA is TGTGCCAGCGGGGGACTAGCGGGGCGACGCACAGATACGCAGTATTTT. Together with reference TRBV7-2 and TRBJ2-3, the CDR3 gives the full variable domain: GAGVSQSPSNKVTEKGKDVELRCDPISGHTALYWYRQSLGQGLEFLIYFQGNSAPDKSGLPSDRFSAERTGGSVSTLTIQRTQQEDSAVYLCASGGLAGRRTDTQYFGPGTRLTVL.

This clonotype has more than one count but fewer than ten. The chain links TRBV28 to TRBJ1-5; D is ambiguous. CDR1 is MDHEN and CDR2 is SYDVKM in the germline V gene. V lost 1 base, J lost 6 bases, and 10 bases lay in between. The CDR3 consists of 14 residues. In DNA form, the CDR3 reads TGTGCCAGCAGTTTATCTAGGGTTTCTCAGCCCCAGCATTTT. Its protein product is CASSLSRVSQPQHF.

This clonotype was picked up many times. This sequence joins TRBV5-1 and TRBJ2-1; the match to TRBD1 covers 11 bases. CDR3 length equals 13 residues. Losses at the gene ends were 8 bases for V and 7 bases for J; bases not matched to a gene: 5. CDR1 SGHRS and CDR2 YFSETQ come from the germline V gene. The CDR3 region is CASGTGGTNEQFF. The CDR3 DNA reads TGCGCCAGTGGGACAGGGGGAACGAATGAGCAGTTCTTC.